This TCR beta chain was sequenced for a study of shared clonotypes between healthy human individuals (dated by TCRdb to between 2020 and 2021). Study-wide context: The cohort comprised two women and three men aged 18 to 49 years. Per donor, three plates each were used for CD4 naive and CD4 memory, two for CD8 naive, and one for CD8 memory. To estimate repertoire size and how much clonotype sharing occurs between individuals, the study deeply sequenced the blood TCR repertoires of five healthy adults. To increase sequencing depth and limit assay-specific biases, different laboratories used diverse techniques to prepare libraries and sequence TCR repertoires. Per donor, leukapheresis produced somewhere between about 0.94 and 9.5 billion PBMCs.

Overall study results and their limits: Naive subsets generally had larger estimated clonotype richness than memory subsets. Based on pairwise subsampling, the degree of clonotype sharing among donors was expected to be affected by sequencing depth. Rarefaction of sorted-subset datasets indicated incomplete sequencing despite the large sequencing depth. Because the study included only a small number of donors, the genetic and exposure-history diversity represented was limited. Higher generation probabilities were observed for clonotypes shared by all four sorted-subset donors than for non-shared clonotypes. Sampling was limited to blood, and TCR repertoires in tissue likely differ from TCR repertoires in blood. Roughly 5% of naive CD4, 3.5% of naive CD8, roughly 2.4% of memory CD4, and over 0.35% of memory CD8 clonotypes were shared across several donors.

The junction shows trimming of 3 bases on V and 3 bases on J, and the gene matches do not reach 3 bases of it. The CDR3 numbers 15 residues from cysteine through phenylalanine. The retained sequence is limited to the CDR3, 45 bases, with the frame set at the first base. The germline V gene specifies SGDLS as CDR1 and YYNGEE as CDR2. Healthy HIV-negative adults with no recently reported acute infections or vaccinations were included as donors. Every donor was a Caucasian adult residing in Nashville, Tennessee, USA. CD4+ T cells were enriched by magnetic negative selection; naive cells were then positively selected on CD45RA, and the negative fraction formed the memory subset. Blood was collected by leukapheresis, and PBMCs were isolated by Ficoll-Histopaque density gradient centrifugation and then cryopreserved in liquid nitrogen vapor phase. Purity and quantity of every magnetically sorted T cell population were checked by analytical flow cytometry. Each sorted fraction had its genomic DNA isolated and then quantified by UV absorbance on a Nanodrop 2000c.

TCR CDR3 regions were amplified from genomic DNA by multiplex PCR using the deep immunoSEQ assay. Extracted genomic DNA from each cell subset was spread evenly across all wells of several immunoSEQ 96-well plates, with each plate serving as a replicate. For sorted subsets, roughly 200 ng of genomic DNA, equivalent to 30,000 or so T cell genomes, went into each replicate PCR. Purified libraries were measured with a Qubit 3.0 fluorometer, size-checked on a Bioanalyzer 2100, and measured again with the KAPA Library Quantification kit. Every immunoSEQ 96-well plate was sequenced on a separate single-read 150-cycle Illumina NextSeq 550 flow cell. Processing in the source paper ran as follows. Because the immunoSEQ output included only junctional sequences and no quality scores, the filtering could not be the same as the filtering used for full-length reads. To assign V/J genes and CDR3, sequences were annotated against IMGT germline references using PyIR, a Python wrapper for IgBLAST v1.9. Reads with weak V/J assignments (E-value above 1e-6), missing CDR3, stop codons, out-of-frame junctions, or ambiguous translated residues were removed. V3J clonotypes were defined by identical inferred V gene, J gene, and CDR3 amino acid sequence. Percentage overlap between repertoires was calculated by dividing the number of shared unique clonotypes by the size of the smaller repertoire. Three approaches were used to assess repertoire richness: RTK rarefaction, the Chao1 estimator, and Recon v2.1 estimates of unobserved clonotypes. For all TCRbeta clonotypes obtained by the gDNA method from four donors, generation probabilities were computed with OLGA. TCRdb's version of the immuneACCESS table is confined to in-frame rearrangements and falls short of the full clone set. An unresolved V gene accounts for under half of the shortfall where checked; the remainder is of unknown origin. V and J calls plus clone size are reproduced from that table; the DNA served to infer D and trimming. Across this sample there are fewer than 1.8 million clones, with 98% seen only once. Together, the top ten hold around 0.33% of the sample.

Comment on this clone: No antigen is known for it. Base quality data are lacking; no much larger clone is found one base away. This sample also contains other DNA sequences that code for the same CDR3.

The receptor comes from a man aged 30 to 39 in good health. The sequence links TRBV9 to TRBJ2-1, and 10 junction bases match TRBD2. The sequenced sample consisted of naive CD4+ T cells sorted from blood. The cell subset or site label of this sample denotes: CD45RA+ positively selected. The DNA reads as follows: TGTGCCAGCAGCGGAGGACTAGCGGACTACAATGAGCAGTTCTTC. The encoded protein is CASSGGLADYNEQFF.